One sample yielded the 29 T cell receptor beta chains listed below, sequenced in a study of regulatory T cells in long-lasting Graves disease. Arm-PCR with iRepertoire HTBI primers amplified the CDR3 regions for these TCR beta libraries. TCRdb recomputed calls from the multiplex PCR reads with MiXCR, one row per CDR3 protein. This table holds about 290,000 distinct CDR3 sequences, 20% to 25% found once. Time point of the sample: persistent/refractory GD, antithyroid drugs over 5 years with positive TRAb. TCR sequences were obtained from RNA taken from PBMCs. Specimen: peripheral blood mononuclear cells (PBMCs), collected when the disease was refractory, from a patient treated with antithyroid drugs. Source of these receptors: a female donor with Graves disease.

J is TRBJ2-4 and V is TRBV28, with 11 bases fitting TRBD1. Trimming removed 6 bases from V and 4 bases from J; junction bases left unmatched: 5. From germline, CDR1 is MDHEN and CDR2 SYDVKM. This CDR3 region has 15 residues. In DNA, the CDR3 is TGTGCCAGCAGAACCGGGACAGGGGGGAAAAACATTCAGTACTTC. Its protein product is CASRTGTGGKNIQYF. The full variable domain, completed using reference TRBV28 and TRBJ2-4, is DVKVTQSSRYLVKRTGEKVFLECVQDMDHENMFWYRQDPGLGLRLIYFSYDVKMKEKGDIPEGYSVSREKKERFSLILESASTNQTSMYLCASRTGTGGKNIQYFGAGTRLSVL.

The chain recombines TRBV12-3 or TRBV12-4 with TRBJ1-1; D is uncertain. The germline V and J ends were trimmed by 1 base and 3 bases, with 3 bases remaining between them. CDR3 length equals 12 residues. The CDR3: CASSLGHTEAFF. The DNA of the CDR3 is TGTGCCAGCAGTTTAGGGCACACTGAAGCTTTCTTT.

This clonotype was observed at least ten times. Since no conserved phenylalanine or tryptophan closes the CDR3, a read error is the likely cause. The chain carries TRBV12-3 or TRBV12-4 and TRBJ2-7; 12 nucleotides agree with TRBD2. V shed 5 bases, J shed 3 bases, and the junction held 5 bases outside the gene matches. The CDR3 length is 15 residues. CDR3 DNA sequence: TGTGCCAGCAGTGGTGGACTAGCGGGAAACTACGAGCAGTACCTC. Translated, it gives CASSGGLAGNYEQYL.

Concerning this clonotype: A much larger clone is a single base away; this may be a read error. The chain recombines TRBV7-2 with TRBJ2-7; a possible D gene is TRBD2 (6 bases). CDR3 length: 15 amino acids. V was pared by 5 bases and J by 2 bases, with 16 bases between. CDR1 and CDR2 (germline): SGHTA, FQGNSA. The CDR3 region has the DNA TGTGCCAGCAGCGTCGTCGGGACTGGCGCCTACGAGCAGTACTTC. Translation: CASSVVGTGAYEQYF.

This clonotype was observed a handful of times. The chain links TRBV30 to TRBJ1-1; D perhaps matches TRBD1 (6 bases). The CDR3 consists of 14 residues. With 2 bases removed from V and 4 bases from J, the gap between germline ends came to 14 bases. The V gene's germline CDR1 is GTSNPN and CDR2 SVGIG (reference sequence). The DNA for the CDR3 is TGTGCCTGGAGTAGGACAGTCGGGAGCACTGAAGCTTTCTTT. This encodes CAWSRTVGSTEAFF.

This clonotype was observed many times. The chain carries TRBV3-1 and TRBJ1-1; D is possibly TRBD1 (6 bases). Trimming cost V 0 bases and J 9 bases, with 17 bases left between them. The CDR3 has 15 amino acids. Germline V gene lookup returns CDR1 LGHDT and CDR2 YNNKEL (reference sequence). DNA of the CDR3: TGTGCCAGCAGCCAAGAGGCTGGGGGCAGAGACAAAGCTTTCTTT. This encodes CASSQEAGGRDKAFF.

The gene calls are TRBV20-1 and TRBJ2-1; 7 positions agree with TRBD2. Germline CDR1 is DFQATT and CDR2 is SNEGSKA (reference sequence). J lost 9 bases, V lost 3 bases, and 14 bases had no gene match. This CDR3 is 15 amino acids long. The CDR3 is CSASSQGGSLAEQFF. The CDR3, as DNA: TGCAGTGCTAGCTCGCAAGGCGGGAGCCTGGCTGAGCAGTTCTTC.

This clonotype appeared many times. V usage is TRBV18 and J usage is TRBJ2-5; 9 nucleotides align to TRBD1. V lost 6 bases, J lost 2 bases, and 4 bases stayed unmatched. The germline V gene encodes CDR1 KGHSH and CDR2 LQKENI. The CDR3 spans 14 residues. CDR3 bases: TGTGCCAGCTCCCGGGACAGGGATCAAGAGACCCAGTACTTC. Its protein product is CASSRDRDQETQYF. The entire variable domain, with the rest obtained from reference TRBV18 and TRBJ2-5, is as follows: NAGVMQNPRHLVRRRGQEARLRCSPMKGHSHVYWYRQLPEEGLKFMVYLQKENIIDESGMPKERFSAEFPKEGPSILRIQQVVRGDSAAYFCASSRDRDQETQYFGPGTRLLVL.

This clonotype was detected only a few times. The chain uses TRBV30 and TRBJ1-1; the D gene is possibly TRBD1 (6 bases). V was cut by 2 bases and J by 3 bases, with 10 bases left in between. CDR1 GTSNPN and CDR2 SVGIG come from the germline V gene (reference sequence). CDR3 length equals 13 residues. The chain's CDR3 is CAWSIQGYTEAFF. The CDR3 DNA sequence: TGTGCCTGGAGTATCCAGGGGTACACTGAAGCTTTCTTT.

This clonotype was seen only a few times. The chain links TRBV6-5 to TRBJ1-1, with D hard to call. This CDR3 is 14 amino acids long. Germline V lookup: CDR1 MNHEY, CDR2 SVGAGI. V gave up 0 bases and J gave up 1 base, with 6 bases separating them. This CDR3 is CASSYSWRNTEAFF. In DNA, the CDR3 is TGTGCCAGCAGTTACTCTTGGCGGAACACTGAAGCTTTCTTT.

This clonotype was counted at least ten times. The chain is built from TRBV6-1 and TRBJ2-2; 9 nucleotides line up with TRBD2. V was pared by 5 bases and J by 0 bases, with 13 bases of the junction left unmatched. CDR1 and CDR2 (germline): MNHNS, SASEGT. This CDR3 region has 19 residues. The CDR3: CASSRLTSGLSANTGELFF. The CDR3, as DNA: TGTGCCAGCAGTCGTTTGACTAGCGGACTTTCCGCGAACACCGGGGAGCTGTTTTTT.

This clonotype appeared a few times. V is TRBV30 and J is TRBJ1-6; the D is unclear. V gave up 4 bases and J gave up 6 bases, with 16 bases separating them. This CDR3 spans 15 amino acids. Germline CDR1 GTSNPN, CDR2 SVGIG (reference sequence). The CDR3 spells CAWNPLGLINSPLHF. The CDR3 DNA sequence: TGTGCCTGGAACCCGCTCGGGCTGATTAATTCACCCCTCCACTTT.

With respect to this clonotype: At one end, the junction sequence differs from germline, possibly due to a read error. The chain employs TRBV9 and TRBJ1-3; no clear D gene. This CDR3 has 14 amino acids. The V gene's germline CDR1 is SGDLS and CDR2 YYNGEE. The CDR3 loop reads CASSAGFSGNTIYF. The CDR3, as DNA: TGCGCCAGCAGCGCGGGCTTTTCTGGAAACACCATATATTTT. The full variable domain, rest sourced from reference TRBV9 and TRBJ1-3, is DSGVTQTPKHLITATGQRVTLRCSPRSGDLSVYWYQQSLDQGLQFLIQYYNGEERAKGNILERFSAQQFPDLHSELNLSSLELGDSALYFCASSAGFSGNTIYFGEGSWLTVV.

The genes are TRBV20-1 and TRBJ1-1, with D perhaps matching TRBD1 (6 bases). The CDR3 length is 11 residues. V lost 1 base and J 10 bases, leaving 10 bases between the germline ends. In germline, CDR1 is DFQATT, CDR2 SNEGSKA (reference sequence). The CDR3 DNA follows: TGCAGTGCTAGAGGGGGGCTTGGAGCTTTCTTT. It yields the protein CSARGGLGAFF.

This clonotype was recorded at least ten times. CDR3 sequence: CASSLEGDRSYEQYF. The DNA for the CDR3 is TGTGCCAGCAGCTTAGAGGGGGACAGATCCTACGAGCAGTACTTC. This chain joins TRBV11-2 and TRBJ2-7; 7 nucleotides agree with TRBD1. CDR3 length: 15 residues. The V gene end was trimmed by 0 bases and the J gene end by 1 base; junction bases not matched to a gene: 3. CDR1 and CDR2 from the germline V gene are SGHAT and FQNNGV.

The rearrangement uses TRBV7-9 and TRBJ2-7; TRBD2 aligns across 10 bases. Losses at the gene ends were 2 bases for V and 3 bases for J; bases not matched to a gene: 4. The CDR3 covers 15 residues. Germline CDR1 is SEHNR and CDR2 is FQNEAQ (reference sequence). CDR3 sequence reads: CASSLSASGSYEQYF. CDR3 coding DNA: TGTGCCAGCAGCTTATCGGCTAGCGGGAGCTACGAGCAGTACTTC.

This clonotype has at least ten counts. V and J are TRBV27 and TRBJ1-2; D is undetermined. This CDR3 has 14 residues. Trimming took 4 bases from V and 7 from J, leaving 16 bases between them. From germline, CDR1 is MNHEY and CDR2 SMNVEV (reference sequence). The CDR3 DNA is TGTGCCAGCAGTTCTCGCGGCCCCTTCACTGGCTACACCTTC. Amino acids: CASSSRGPFTGYTF.

The chain combines TRBV6-1 with TRBJ1-5; the match to TRBD1 covers 8 bases. The CDR3 consists of 15 residues. The germline gives CDR1 MNHNS, CDR2 SASEGT. V was pared by 5 bases and J by 7 bases, with 10 bases of the junction left unmatched. The CDR3: CASSRGQGHGQPQHF. Written as DNA, the CDR3 is TGTGCCAGCAGTCGTGGACAGGGCCACGGACAGCCCCAGCATTTT.

The J gene is TRBJ2-1, the V gene TRBV15, with a weak D call TRBD2 (5 bases). The CDR3 length is 15 residues. Trimming removed 0 bases from V and 7 bases from J, with 13 bases in between. CDR1 is LNHNV, CDR2 YYDKDF, per germline (reference sequence). CDR3 protein: CATSRDRGLLNEQFF. The DNA of the CDR3 is TGTGCCACCAGCAGAGATCGTGGACTTCTTAATGAGCAGTTCTTC.

The chain employs TRBV4-1 and TRBJ1-2; perhaps TRBD1 as D (5 bases). The germline V gene has CDR1 MGHRA and CDR2 YSYEKL. There are 15 residues in the CDR3. V shed 0 bases and J shed 8 bases, with 16 bases lying between them. CDR3 sequence reads: CASSQEAGRAPGYTF. In DNA, the CDR3 is TGCGCCAGCAGCCAAGAGGCGGGACGGGCCCCGGGCTACACCTTC.

This chain uses TRBV5-1 with TRBJ2-7; 7 nucleotides align to TRBD1. The germline gives CDR1 SGHRS, CDR2 YFSETQ. The trim removed 4 bases at V and 4 bases at J, leaving 8 bases unmatched. The CDR3 length is 14 residues. The CDR3 coding sequence is TGCGCCAGCAGCCAAATAGGACAGGCTTACGAGCAGTACTTC. Protein: CASSQIGQAYEQYF. Full variable domain (missing parts from reference TRBV5-1 and TRBJ2-7): KAGVTQTPRYLIKTRGQQVTLSCSPISGHRSVSWYQQTPGQGLQFLFEYFSETQRNKGNFPGRFSGRQFSNSRSEMNVSTLELGDSALYLCASSQIGQAYEQYFGPGTRLTVT.

This clonotype was observed a single time. The chain is built from TRBV7-9 and TRBJ2-6, with TRBD1 matching over 9 bases. This CDR3 contains 21 residues. V shed 4 bases, J shed 3 bases, and the junction held 19 bases outside the gene matches. The germline V gene has CDR1 SEHNR and CDR2 FQNEAQ (reference sequence). In DNA, the CDR3 is TGTGCCAGCAGCTCCGATCTATTCTTTGGGACAGGGCATCGTGGGGCCAACGTCCTGACTTTC. Translating it yields CASSSDLFFGTGHRGANVLTF.

This clonotype was picked up a small number of times. This rearrangement joins TRBV5-8 to TRBJ1-5; no definite D call. The CDR3 spans 12 residues. In germline, CDR1 is SGHTS, CDR2 YDEGEE. V gave up 7 bases and J gave up 5 bases, with 10 bases separating them. The CDR3 is CASGGRDQPQHF. The CDR3 nucleotides are TGTGCCAGCGGAGGGAGGGATCAGCCCCAGCATTTT. The variable domain in full, with the rest retrieved from reference TRBV5-8 and TRBJ1-5, is EAGVTQSPTHLIKTRGQQATLRCSPISGHTSVYWYQQALGLGLQFLLWYDEGEERNRGNFPPRFSGRQFPNYSSELNVNALELEDSALYLCASGGRDQPQHFGDGTRLSIL.

The chain recombines TRBV30 with TRBJ1-2; possible D gene TRBD1, 5 bases. CDR1 and CDR2 (germline): GTSNPN, SVGIG (reference sequence). The CDR3 is 14 amino acids. V lost 1 base, J lost 7 bases, and 16 bases lay in between. The DNA for the CDR3 is TGTGCCTGGAGTGACCCCCCGAGGGGCGGTGGCTACACCTTC. Its translation: CAWSDPPRGGGYTF.

This clonotype was detected ten times or more. The CDR3, as DNA: TGTGCCAGCAGTGACACGTTCGGCGAGCAGTACTTC. Its translation: CASSDTFGEQYF. This rearrangement joins TRBV12-3 or TRBV12-4 to TRBJ2-7; no clear D gene. V was trimmed by 5 bases and J by 6 bases, leaving 11 bases between them. The CDR3 sequence is 12 residues long.

V is TRBV28 and J is TRBJ2-2; D is perhaps TRBD2 (6 bases). Trimming removed 1 base from V and 6 bases from J, with 12 bases in between. This CDR3 comprises 15 residues. Germline CDR1 reads MDHEN; CDR2 reads SYDVKM. As DNA, the CDR3 is TGTGCCAGCAGTTTATTGGGTGCGGGGCCCGGGGAGCTGTTTTTT. Protein sequence: CASSLLGAGPGELFF.

This clonotype was seen many times. The rearrangement joins TRBV15 to TRBJ2-7; 10 bases map to TRBD2. Per germline, CDR1 LNHNV and CDR2 YYDKDF (reference sequence). The V and J ends lost 3 bases and 2 bases, in that order; junction bases with no gene match: 1. This CDR3 has 14 amino acids. The CDR3: CATSRLAGAYEQYF. In DNA, the CDR3 is TGTGCCACCAGCAGGCTAGCGGGAGCCTACGAGCAGTACTTC.

The chain joins TRBV28 to TRBJ2-3; 10 bases line up with TRBD2. The V segment lost 3 bases and the J segment 0 bases; nucleotides outside the gene matches: 6. Germline assignment: CDR1 MDHEN and CDR2 SYDVKM. The CDR3 sequence is 17 residues long. CDR3 nucleotide sequence: TGTGCCAGCAGTTTGGAGCGGGAGGGAATAAGCACAGATACGCAGTATTTT. Translated: CASSLEREGISTDTQYF.

In this sample, this clonotype turned up many times. The chain recombines TRBV12-3 or TRBV12-4 with TRBJ1-2, with a weak D call TRBD1 (6 bases). The CDR3 contains 14 residues. V was clipped by 4 bases and J by 2 bases, with 11 bases between them. In DNA form, the CDR3 reads TGTGCCAGCAGTTGGACAGCCGAGAACTATGGCTACACCTTC. It yields the protein CASSWTAENYGYTF.